This T cell receptor beta chain is drawn from a study of blood T cell repertoires in COVID-19. Germline V gives CDR1 SQVTM, CDR2 ANQGSEA. This CDR3 spans 12 amino acids. Trimming pared 7 bases from V and 1 base from J, leaving 10 bases between. This clone was counted only a few times. Original methodology: Amplification from reference gene primers served as the basis for estimated nucleated cell counts. Profiling relied on immunoSEQ multiplex PCR, and the TCRdb table lists in-frame clones only, not all of them. Clone size and the V and J calls come from that table; the DNA yielded D and trimming. The sample contains roughly 190,000 clones, approximately 79% of which appear only once. Researchers sorted participants into cohorts using their self-reported clinical history.

The sample was PBMCs or T cells enriched from blood (not recorded which). This chain uses TRBV29-1 with TRBJ2-5; D might be TRBD1 (6 bases). The receptor was isolated from an older woman with acute COVID-19. The CDR3 here is CSGGQLQETQYF. The CDR3 DNA reads TGCAGCGGTGGACAGCTCCAAGAGACCCAGTACTTC. Looking up the rest from reference TRBV29-1 and TRBJ2-5 gives the full variable domain: SAVISQKPSRDICQRGTSLTIQCQVDSQVTMMFWYRQQPGQSLTLIATANQGSEATYESGFVIDKFPISRPNLTFSTLTVSNMSPEDSSIYLCSGGQLQETQYFGPGTRLLVL.